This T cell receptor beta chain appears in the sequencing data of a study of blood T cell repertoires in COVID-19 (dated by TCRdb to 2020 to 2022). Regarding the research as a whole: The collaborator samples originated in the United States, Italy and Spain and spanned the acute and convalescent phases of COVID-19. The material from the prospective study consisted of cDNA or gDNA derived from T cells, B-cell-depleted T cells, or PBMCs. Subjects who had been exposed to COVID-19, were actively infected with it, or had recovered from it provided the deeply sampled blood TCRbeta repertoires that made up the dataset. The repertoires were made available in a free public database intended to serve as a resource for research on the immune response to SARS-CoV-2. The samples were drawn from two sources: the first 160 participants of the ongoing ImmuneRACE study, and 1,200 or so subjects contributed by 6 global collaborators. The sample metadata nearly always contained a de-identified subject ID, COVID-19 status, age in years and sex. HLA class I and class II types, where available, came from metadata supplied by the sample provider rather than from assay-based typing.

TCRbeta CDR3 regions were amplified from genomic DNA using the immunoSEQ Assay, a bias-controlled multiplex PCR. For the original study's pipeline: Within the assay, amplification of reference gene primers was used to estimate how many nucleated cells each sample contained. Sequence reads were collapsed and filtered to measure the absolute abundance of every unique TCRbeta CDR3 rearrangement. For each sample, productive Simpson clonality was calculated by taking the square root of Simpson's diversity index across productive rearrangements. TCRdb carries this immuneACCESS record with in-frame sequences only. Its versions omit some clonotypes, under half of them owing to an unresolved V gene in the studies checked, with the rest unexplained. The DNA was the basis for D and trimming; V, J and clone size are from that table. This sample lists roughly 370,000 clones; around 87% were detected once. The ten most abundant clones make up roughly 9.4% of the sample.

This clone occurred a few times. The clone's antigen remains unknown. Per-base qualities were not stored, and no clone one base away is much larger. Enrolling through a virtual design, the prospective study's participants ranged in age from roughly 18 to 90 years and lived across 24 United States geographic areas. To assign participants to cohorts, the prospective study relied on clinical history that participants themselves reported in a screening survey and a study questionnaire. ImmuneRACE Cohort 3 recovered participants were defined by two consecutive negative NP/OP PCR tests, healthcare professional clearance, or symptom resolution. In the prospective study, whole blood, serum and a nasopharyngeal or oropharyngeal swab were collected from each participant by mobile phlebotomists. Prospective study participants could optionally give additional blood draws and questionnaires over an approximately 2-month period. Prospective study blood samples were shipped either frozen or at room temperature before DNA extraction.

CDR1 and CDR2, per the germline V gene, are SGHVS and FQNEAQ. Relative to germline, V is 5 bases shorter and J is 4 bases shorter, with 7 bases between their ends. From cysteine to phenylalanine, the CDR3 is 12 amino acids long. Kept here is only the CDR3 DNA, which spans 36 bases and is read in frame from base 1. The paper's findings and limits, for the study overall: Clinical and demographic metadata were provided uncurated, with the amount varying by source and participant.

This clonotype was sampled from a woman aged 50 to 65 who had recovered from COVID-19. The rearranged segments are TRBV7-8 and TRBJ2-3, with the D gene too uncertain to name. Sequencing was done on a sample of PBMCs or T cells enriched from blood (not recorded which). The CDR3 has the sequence CASSPFADTQYF. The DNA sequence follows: TGTGCCAGCAGCCCCTTCGCAGATACGCAGTATTTT.